Here is one TCR beta chain with its context. Antigen unknown. Only CD45RO-negative cells positively selected for CCR7 counted as naive CD8 cells, so terminally differentiated effector memory CD45RA+ cells were excluded. Donors were healthy HIV-negative adults without recent acute infections or vaccinations. The data were obtained in a study of shared clonotypes between healthy human individuals. Study-wide context: Every donor yielded three CD4 naive, three CD4 memory, two CD8 naive and one CD8 memory plate.

Study findings and constraints: Despite large depth, rarefaction showed incomplete sorted-subset sequencing. Owing to a small donor count, the genetic and exposure-history diversity represented was limited.

The table came from immunoSEQ multiplex PCR; TCRdb's copy has only in-frame clones and leaves some out. The sample includes under 2,000,000 clones, about 95% of them seen just once. Sequencing was done on a sample of naive CD8+ T cells sorted from blood. The sequence was collected from a man younger than 30 in good health.

The CDR3 region has the DNA TGCGCCAGCAGTGTATCTAGCGGGACCCTATCCTACGAGCAGTACTTC. Residues: CASSVSSGTLSYEQYF. V and J are TRBV4-3 and TRBJ2-7; TRBD2 matches at 9 bases. The germline V gene has CDR1 LGHNA and CDR2 YSLEER. There are 16 residues in the CDR3. After removal of 6 bases from V and 1 base from J, the junction contained 10 bases not matched to a gene.